These 7 T cell receptor beta chains share one sample of origin, sequenced in a study of control samples from healthy donors and cancer patients. TCRdb's copy holds only in-frame clones and misses some; the assay was immunoSEQ multiplex PCR. In the table there are 150,000 to 200,000 clones, 91% of which are singletons. The material sequenced was blood. The receptors stem from a woman in her twenties or thirties in good health.

The rearrangement uses TRBV6-5 and TRBJ1-1, with D maybe TRBD1 (6 bases). This CDR3 comprises 14 residues. V was cut by 6 bases and J by 0 bases, with 11 bases left in between. Germline-derived CDR1 and CDR2 are MNHEY and SVGAGI. CDR3 residues: CASSVAGVNTEAFF. The CDR3 nucleotides are TGTGCCAGCAGCGTCGCAGGGGTGAACACTGAAGCTTTCTTT.

This clone was observed a single time. This sequence joins TRBV12-3 or TRBV12-4 and TRBJ1-2, with TRBD1 matching over 9 bases. This CDR3 region has 13 residues. The ends lost 7 bases at V and 8 bases at J; junction bases unmatched: 8. The CDR3 reads CASTRDRARGYTF. CDR3 bases: TGTGCCAGCACCCGGGACAGGGCACGAGGCTACACCTTC.

The chain joins TRBV2 to TRBJ1-1, with TRBD1 matching over 8 bases. The germline V gene encodes CDR1 SNHLY and CDR2 FYNNEI. The CDR3 extends over 13 amino acids. Germline trimming cut 8 bases from V and 0 bases from J; bases unmatched to any gene: 2. CDR3 loop: CASGDRMNTEAFF. CDR3 DNA: TGTGCCAGCGGGGACAGGATGAACACTGAAGCTTTCTTT.

This sequence joins TRBV6-6 and TRBJ1-2, with 8 bases matching TRBD1. Germline V gene lookup returns CDR1 MNHNY and CDR2 SVGAGI (reference sequence). This CDR3 has 15 amino acids. The J segment lost 4 bases and the V segment lost 7 bases, leaving 11 bases of the junction unmatched. The CDR3 DNA is TGTGCCAGCATCATAGACAGGGGCGGCGGCTATGGCTACACCTTC. This encodes CASIIDRGGGYGYTF.

This clone was picked up a small number of times. The chain couples TRBV6-6 to TRBJ2-2; 9 bases are a match to TRBD1. Germline CDR1 MNHNY, CDR2 SVGAGI (reference sequence). The junction had 5 bases not matched to a gene; V was cut back by 2 bases and J by 7 bases. This CDR3 has 15 amino acids. In DNA, the CDR3 is TGTGCCAGCAGTTACCTGGGACAGGGAGGCGGGGAGCTGTTTTTT. This codes for CASSYLGQGGGELFF.

The V gene is TRBV27, the J gene TRBJ1-2, with 7 positions matching TRBD1. CDR3 size: 14 residues. Germline V lookup: CDR1 MNHEY, CDR2 SMNVEV (reference sequence). The trim removed 5 bases at V and 5 bases at J, leaving 8 bases unmatched. The CDR3 protein is CASSGQVPPYGYTF. The CDR3 DNA sequence: TGTGCCAGCAGTGGACAGGTCCCCCCGTATGGCTACACCTTC.

This clone has only one observation. The V and J genes are TRBV4-1 and TRBJ2-6; D is perhaps TRBD2 (6 bases). There are 16 residues in the CDR3. Germline values: CDR1 MGHRA, CDR2 YSYEKL. Trimming pared 0 bases from V and 0 bases from J, leaving 6 bases between. CDR3 residues: CASSQEGLSGANVLTF. DNA for the CDR3: TGCGCCAGCAGCCAAGAGGGACTCTCTGGGGCCAACGTCCTGACTTTC.